This T cell receptor (beta chain) comes out of a study of OX40 agonist ivuxolimab in advanced cancers. Study in general: The group had a mean age of about 60 years, ranged from 23 to 79, and was 80% to 85% male. Study results and caveats: Clones of CD4+ and CD8+ blood T cells grew by week 6 at doses of 0.1 to 3.0 mg/kg.

On this clone: Its antigen is still unknown.

Sequencing used immunoSEQ multiplex PCR; TCRdb keeps in-frame clones, though not all of them. The data contain about 60,000 clones, about 90% of them singletons. This clonotype was obtained from an adult with an advanced solid tumor such as melanoma, head and neck, liver or kidney cancer. Sequenced here: CD4+ or CD8+ T cells sorted from blood, sampled in a trial of the OX40 agonist ivuxolimab.

The CDR3: CATSPLAGELFF. In DNA form, the CDR3 reads TGTGCCACCTCCCCGTTGGCCGGGGAGCTGTTTTTT. The chain uses TRBV15 and TRBJ2-2, with D unclear. The CDR3 is 12 residues long. V was pared by 8 bases and J by 6 bases, with 10 bases between. Germline loops: CDR1 LNHNV, CDR2 YYDKDF (reference sequence).